This T cell receptor (beta chain) appears in the sequencing data of a study of early T cells in non-severe SARS-CoV-2 infection (dated by TCRdb to the early 2020s). For context, the study as a whole: Because TCR sequencing was done on bulk RNA from unsorted whole blood, the alpha and beta chains could not be paired.

This clonotype was seen many times. Its antigen is currently not known. No much larger clone is present one base from it, and per-base qualities are unavailable. Findings and caveats that apply to the study as a whole: VDJdb matching was skewed toward anti-spike CD8 responses and likely underestimated virus-specific expansions by missing private and CD4 specificities.

Library creation used 5' RACE. Data came from a NextSeq 500. Unique molecular identifiers were attached to individual cDNA molecules in the TCR library protocol so that sequencing error and PCR bias could be corrected. TCR alpha and beta chains were both sequenced, and the abundances of alpha and beta sequences in each sample were closely correlated with each other. Regarding the original processing steps: Decombinator V4 was used to perform V gene, J gene and CDR3 annotation of TCR sequences. TCRs were defined as expanded if a significant change between any two time points was detected under a Poisson model with p below 0.0001. Abundances of TCRs were expressed as counts per million after normalisation to the total number of TCRs sequenced in each sample. MAIT TCRs were defined by TRAV1-2 paired with TRAJ12, TRAJ20 or TRAJ33, and iNKT TCRs by TRAV10 paired with TRAJ18. VDJdb, accessed 1 November 2021, was searched for CMV, EBV and SARS-CoV-2 annotated TCRs, with TCRs annotated for multiple antigens excluded. TCRdb handled the public reads itself, with Q25 trimming in fastp and clone calling in MiXCR, and kept productive beta chains. Identical CDR3 protein sequences are pooled into one entry, listed with their most common genes and DNA. In this record, the V and J calls reflect TCRdb's handling and not the investigators' own analysis. The sample records some 28,000 distinct CDR3 sequences, approximately 4.2% of which are singletons. Around 10% of the sample belongs to the ten largest clones.

The germline V gene (reference sequence) gives CDR1 as GTSNPN and CDR2 as SVGIG. The CDR3 runs 13 residues from the cysteine to the phenylalanine. Here the CDR3 DNA is all that survives: 39 bases in frame from base 1. V is reduced by 2 bases and J by 12 bases, leaving a spacing of 17 bases between them. A case-control design nested within a healthcare worker cohort in London, UK, was used, with weekly nasopharyngeal swab PCR tests and blood sampling performed. Healthcare workers were recruited during the week of the UK lockdown, between 23 and 31 March 2020, and followed weekly for up to 16 weeks. The TCR comes from an adult who was a healthcare worker with PCR-confirmed SARS-CoV-2 infection or an uninfected control (not recorded which). Sequenced sample: whole blood. The rearranged segments are TRBV30 and TRBJ2-1; D gene: possibly TRBD2, on 5 matching bases. The CDR3 has the sequence CAWSLVRESVQFF. The nucleotide sequence is TGTGCCTGGAGTCTTGTCCGGGAATCGGTGCAGTTCTTC.